This TCR beta chain comes out of a study of blood T cells in healthy people across ages. It was with a sample-barcoded 5' primer and a J-beta primer mix that a second PCR of roughly 6 to 12 cycles was run. Every cDNA molecule carried a tag from a template-switch adaptor bearing 12 random nucleotides. Via MiXCR, TCRdb re-called the 5' RACE reads, giving one row per CDR3 protein. The data show fewer than 900,000 distinct CDR3 sequences, under 40% seen once. As for this clonotype: Its specificity is unknown. A much more abundant neighbour one base away suggests this may be a read error.

Germline CDR1 SGHKS, CDR2 YYEKEE (reference sequence). The CDR3 totals 17 residues. V lost 3 bases, J lost 1 base, and 17 bases lay in between. Study-level points and caveats: Among long-lived donors, naive CD4+ cells were more numerous and diversity higher than in aged donors.

The sequence derives from a man between 18 and 35 years old in good health. Material: blood. The chain employs TRBV5-5 and TRBJ1-5; D perhaps matches TRBD1 (5 bases). In DNA form, the CDR3 reads TGTGCCAGCAGCTCGCTAACAGCAGGGTTAAGCAATCAGCCCCAGCATTTT. Its translation is CASSSLTAGLSNQPQHF.